This TCR beta chain originates from a study of shared clonotypes between healthy human individuals. Overall study context: Three CD4 naive, three CD4 memory, two CD8 naive and one CD8 memory plate were used per donor. General study results and limits: For naive CD4 cells, approximately 4.8% of clonotypes were shared across a handful of donors.

Regarding this clone: Its antigen is undetermined.

The split of CD4+ cells yielded CD45RA+ naive and CD45RA-negative memory subsets. Each subset's genomic DNA was split evenly across several immunoSEQ plates. Repertoires were generated with immunoSEQ multiplex PCR, while TCRdb's copy carries only in-frame clones and drops some. The top ten hold 0.05% to 0.07% of the sample, which has around 510,000 clones, around 96% seen once. CDR1 is SGHNT, CDR2 YYREEE, per germline (reference sequence). After removal of 4 bases from V and 1 base from J, the junction contained 4 bases not matched to a gene. The CDR3 covers 15 residues. The origin of this receptor is a woman aged 30 to 39 in good health. J is TRBJ2-2 and V is TRBV5-4, with 7 positions matching TRBD2. Input material: naive CD4+ T cells sorted from blood. Noted subset: CD45RA+ positively selected. The CDR3 coding sequence is TGTGCCAGCAGCATAGCTAGCGGGAACACCGGGGAGCTGTTTTTT. It is translated as CASSIASGNTGELFF. Based on the CDR3 plus reference TRBV5-4 and TRBJ2-2, the full variable domain is ETGVTQSPTHLIKTRGQQVTLRCSSQSGHNTVSWYQQALGQGPQFIFQYYREEENGRGNFPPRFSGLQFPNYSSELNVNALELDDSALYLCASSIASGNTGELFFGEGSRLTVL.